This T cell receptor beta chain was sequenced during a study of blood T cell repertoires in COVID-19. The wider study: Acute-phase and convalescent COVID-19 samples originated in the United States, Italy and Spain.

Germline V gene lookup returns CDR1 MNHEY and CDR2 SMNVEV (reference sequence). Unmatched junction bases numbered 16, after V lost 5 bases and J lost 5 bases. The CDR3 consists of 20 residues. The assay was immunoSEQ multiplex PCR, and TCRdb's table has in-frame clones only and misses some. This table has approximately 250,000 clones, over 80% appearing once. The material sequenced was peripheral blood. The rearrangement joins TRBV27 to TRBJ2-3, with TRBD2 matching over 16 bases. The clonotype originates from a man aged 55 to 69 who had recovered from COVID-19. In DNA, the CDR3 is TGTGCCAGCAGTATGCCCTTTACCGGGACTAGCGGGAGGGCCAGAGATACGCAGTATTTT. It encodes CASSMPFTGTSGRARDTQYF.